This entry is about one T cell receptor (beta chain). This entry is derived from a study of graft-versus-host responses after intestinal transplantation. Assay used: immunoSEQ multiplex PCR; TCRdb lists only in-frame clones, some missing. This repertoire shows about 97,000 clones, around 90% found once; its top ten account for 16%. This CDR3 spans 16 amino acids. V lost 3 bases and J lost 5, with 14 bases in between. Germline loops: CDR1 MNHEY, CDR2 SVGAGI. The sequencing used PBMCs, collected about 460 days after intestinal transplant. The receptor was isolated from a human patient who received an intestinal transplant, so some T cells may come from the graft donor. The chain couples TRBV6-5 to TRBJ1-6, with D unclear. CDR3 residues: CASSYHTVDNNSPLHF. For the CDR3, the DNA is TGTGCCAGCAGTTATCACACGGTCGATAATAATTCACCCCTCCACTTT.